This TCR beta chain was retrieved from a study of cytomegalovirus exposure and HLA in healthy donors. Whole-study results and caveats: An analysis done earlier found most TCR beta V segments productive about 87% or about 30% of the time.

About this clone: Its antigen is unidentified.

This CDR3 is built from 13 residues. Trimming cost V 2 bases and J 4 bases, with 6 bases left between them. In germline, CDR1 is MNHEY, CDR2 SVGAGI. 13 Jbeta primers and 60 Vbeta primers were used for the PCR. The method was immunoSEQ multiplex PCR; TCRdb's version includes in-frame clones alone and lacks a portion of them. The sample holds some 70,000 clones, roughly 86% seen once. Sequencing used PBMCs. The receptor comes from a man between 18 and 35 years old in good health and CMV-seronegative. The chain couples TRBV6-5 to TRBJ1-3; D possibly corresponds to TRBD1 (6 bases). CDR3 loop: CASSYGGGNTIYF. The CDR3 DNA is TGTGCCAGCAGTTACGGGGGCGGAAACACCATATATTTT.